The entry that follows covers one T cell receptor beta chain sequence. The ends were cut back, 0 bases at V and 8 bases at J, with 10 bases in the middle. Looked up from germline, CDR1 is LNHNV and CDR2 is YYDKDF (reference sequence). This CDR3 comprises 14 residues. These data come from a study of blood T cell repertoires in COVID-19. Study in general: Material from acute and convalescent COVID-19 was sourced from the United States, Italy and Spain.

Original analysis: Amplification from reference gene primers served as the basis for estimated nucleated cell counts. The repertoire was sequenced with immunoSEQ multiplex PCR; TCRdb's copy has only in-frame clones and lacks some. From that table come the V and J calls and clone size; the DNA was used to work out D and trimming. The sample includes 25,000 to 35,000 clones, roughly 90% of them seen just once. The J gene is TRBJ1-4, the V gene TRBV15, with D tentatively TRBD1 (5 bases). The TCR sequence derives from a human donor in a cohort sampled during active COVID-19. The sample taken for sequencing was peripheral blood. In DNA form, the CDR3 reads TGTGCCACCAGCAGAGATCAGGGTTCCGAAAAACTGTTTTTT. Translation: CATSRDQGSEKLFF.